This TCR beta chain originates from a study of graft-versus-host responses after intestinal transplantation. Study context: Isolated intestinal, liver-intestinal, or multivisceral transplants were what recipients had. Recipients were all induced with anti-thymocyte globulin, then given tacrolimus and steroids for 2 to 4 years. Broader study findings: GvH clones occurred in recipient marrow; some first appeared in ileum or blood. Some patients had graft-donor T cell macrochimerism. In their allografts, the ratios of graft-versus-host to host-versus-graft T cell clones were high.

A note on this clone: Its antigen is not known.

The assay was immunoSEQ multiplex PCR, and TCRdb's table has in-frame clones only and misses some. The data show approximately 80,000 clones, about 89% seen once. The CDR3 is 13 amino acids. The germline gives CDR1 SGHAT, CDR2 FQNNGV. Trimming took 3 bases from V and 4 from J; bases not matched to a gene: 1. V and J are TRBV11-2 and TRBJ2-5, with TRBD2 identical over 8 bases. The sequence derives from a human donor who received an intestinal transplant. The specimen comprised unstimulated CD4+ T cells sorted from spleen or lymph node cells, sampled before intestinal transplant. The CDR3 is CASSLGTRETQYF. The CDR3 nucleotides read TGTGCCAGCAGCTTGGGGACTAGAGAGACCCAGTACTTC.